These 19 T cell receptor beta chains originate from one sample sequenced in a study of CD8 T cells in Susac syndrome. With random hexamers, reverse transcription was performed on about 0.5 to 1 ug of RNA. MiXCR, applied by TCRdb to the immunoSEQ multiplex PCR reads, yields one record per CDR3 protein. Among 350,000 to 550,000 distinct CDR3 sequences listed, 85% to 90% were seen once. Sample: CD8+ T cells from PBMCs. The receptors originated from a human donor with multiple sclerosis.

V is TRBV3-1 and J is TRBJ2-1; 8 bases agree with TRBD2. Germline assignment: CDR1 LGHDT and CDR2 YNNKEL (reference sequence). The CDR3 spans 16 residues. Trimming at V came to 0 bases and at J to 8 bases, leaving 9 bases not matched to a gene. The CDR3 loop reads CASSQDGLAGVYEQFF. The CDR3 coding sequence is TGTGCCAGCAGCCAAGATGGTCTAGCGGGTGTCTATGAGCAGTTCTTC.

The chain joins TRBV5-1 to TRBJ1-2, with no clear D. This CDR3 has 10 residues. V was pared by 5 bases and J by 3 bases, with 2 bases between. Germline CDR1 and CDR2: SGHRS and YFSETQ. For the CDR3, the DNA is TGCGCCAGCAGACACTATGGCTACACCTTC. Translation gives CASRHYGYTF.

The rearrangement links TRBV6-1 to TRBJ1-3, with TRBD1 as a possible D gene (5 bases). V was shortened by 0 bases and J by 4 bases, with 10 bases between the two germline ends. Germline V gene data show CDR1 as MNHNS and CDR2 as SASEGT. CDR3 size: 15 residues. The CDR3 sequence is CASSEAVEGGNTIYF. CDR3 bases: TGTGCCAGCAGTGAAGCTGTGGAGGGGGGAAACACCATATATTTT.

The rearrangement links TRBV28 to TRBJ2-1, with TRBD2 identical over 8 bases. The V and J ends lost 6 bases and 7 bases, in that order; junction bases with no gene match: 8. This CDR3 has 14 amino acids. Looked up from germline, CDR1 is MDHEN and CDR2 is SYDVKM. CDR3 sequence (DNA): TGTGCCAGCAGAAAAGGACTAGCTGGGAATGAGCAGTTCTTC. Its protein product is CASRKGLAGNEQFF.

The rearrangement uses TRBV5-1 and TRBJ2-7, with 7 bases that match TRBD2. The CDR3 runs to 14 residues. The germline CDR1 and CDR2 sequences are SGHRS and YFSETQ. The ends lost 0 bases at V and 6 bases at J; junction bases unmatched: 6. As DNA, the CDR3 is TGCGCCAGCAGCTTGGGACTAGCCGCGGCCGAGCAGTACTTC. It yields the protein CASSLGLAAAEQYF.

The V call is TRBV27, the J call TRBJ1-2; D unresolved. The ends were cut back, 2 bases at V and 6 bases at J, with 13 bases in the middle. CDR1 MNHEY and CDR2 SMNVEV come from the germline V gene (reference sequence). The CDR3 consists of 14 residues. The CDR3 DNA reads as TGTGCCAGCAGTTTAATATCGAGTCCCAATGGCTACACCTTC. Translated: CASSLISSPNGYTF.

J is TRBJ1-5 and V is TRBV27, with TRBD1 matching over 10 bases. Germline V gives CDR1 MNHEY, CDR2 SMNVEV (reference sequence). There are 16 residues in the CDR3. J was trimmed by 4 bases and V by 2 bases; bases with no gene match: 5. CDR3 region: CASSLGTGAINQPQHF. The CDR3 nucleotides are TGTGCCAGCAGTTTAGGGACAGGGGCGATTAATCAGCCCCAGCATTTT.

The DNA of the CDR3 is TGTGCCAGCAGTTACGCCGGGACAAGTTCGAACACCGGGGAGCTGTTTTTT. This gives the protein CASSYAGTSSNTGELFF. The chain uses TRBV6-5 and TRBJ2-2; tentatively, D is TRBD1 (6 bases). CDR1 is MNHEY, CDR2 SVGAGI, per germline. V dropped 2 bases and J dropped 0 bases, with 13 bases sitting between them. The length of the CDR3 is 17 residues.

This clonotype has a single count. This chain joins TRBV7-3 and TRBJ2-5, with 13 bases matching TRBD2. CDR3 length equals 19 residues. CDR1 is SGHTA and CDR2 is FQGTGA in the germline V gene. Trimming removed 4 bases from V and 5 bases from J; junction bases left unmatched: 16. CDR3 protein: CASSSTTSGRPLTHETQYF. CDR3 nucleotide sequence: TGTGCCAGCAGCTCCACGACTAGCGGGAGGCCTCTCACGCACGAGACCCAGTACTTC.

DNA of the CDR3: TGCGCCAGCAGTGAGCCCGGGACAACGAACACTGAAGCTTTCTTT. It codes for CASSEPGTTNTEAFF. The chain couples TRBV10-2 to TRBJ1-1, with D perhaps TRBD1 (6 bases). Germline values: CDR1 WSHSY, CDR2 SAAADI. V shed 2 bases and J shed 1 base, with 11 bases lying between them. The CDR3 covers 15 residues.

This clonotype was seen just once. The genes are TRBV7-8 and TRBJ2-2; TRBD2 agrees at 9 bases. This CDR3 comprises 19 residues. The trim removed 1 base at V and 2 bases at J, leaving 11 bases unmatched. CDR1 is SGHVS and CDR2 is FQNEAQ in the germline V gene. The CDR3 DNA reads TGTGCCAGCAGCTTAGGGTTCGGTAGCGGGAGAGGAAACACCGGGGAGCTGTTTTTT. The encoded protein is CASSLGFGSGRGNTGELFF.

This chain joins TRBV12-3 or TRBV12-4 and TRBJ2-3; the match to TRBD1 covers 8 bases. With 6 bases clipped from V and 1 base from J, the junction kept 6 bases outside the gene matches. CDR3 length equals 15 residues. CDR3 residues: CASSPPGQGTDTQYF. The CDR3 DNA reads TGTGCCAGCAGCCCACCGGGACAGGGCACAGATACGCAGTATTTT.

In this sample, this clonotype turned up once. The DNA for the CDR3 is TGCGCCTGTTCGGCTGGAAACACCATATATTTT. Its translation is CACSAGNTIYF. The V gene is TRBV4-1, the J gene TRBJ1-3, with D hard to call. Germline values: CDR1 MGHRA, CDR2 YSYEKL. The CDR3 length is 11 residues. Trimming took 11 bases from V and 2 from J, leaving 7 bases between them.

The chain carries TRBV3-1 and TRBJ2-1; 8 bases fit TRBD2. The CDR3 is made up of 15 amino acids. Germline values: CDR1 LGHDT, CDR2 YNNKEL (reference sequence). V gave up 4 bases and J gave up 10 bases; unmatched junction bases: 12. The CDR3 bases are TGTGCCAGCAGCCCGGTTAGCGGGGACGGCCGGGAGCAGTTCTTC. Amino acid sequence: CASSPVSGDGREQFF.

The genes are TRBV4-2 and TRBJ1-3, with TRBD1 matching over 8 bases. The CDR3 is 17 residues long. Germline trimming cut 0 bases from V and 3 bases from J; bases unmatched to any gene: 7. CDR1 and CDR2 (germline): LGHNA, YNFKEQ. CDR3 in DNA: TGTGCCAGCAGCCAAGATACGTCAGGGGGCCGTGGAAACACCATATATTTT. This codes for CASSQDTSGGRGNTIYF.

This clonotype was observed a handful of times. The chain combines TRBV6-1 with TRBJ2-7, with D hard to call. This CDR3 is 15 amino acids long. The V end lost 2 bases, the J end lost 4 bases, and 15 bases lay between the germline ends. The germline V gene encodes CDR1 MNHNS and CDR2 SASEGT. DNA for the CDR3: TGTGCCAGCAGTGAATCGGACGGATCCCCTTACGAGCAGTACTTC. Protein: CASSESDGSPYEQYF.

The CDR3 loop reads CAISAVTSGGYEQYF. CDR3 sequence (DNA): TGTGCCATCAGTGCTGTGACTAGCGGAGGGTACGAGCAGTACTTC. The chain employs TRBV10-3 and TRBJ2-7, with 9 bases identical to TRBD2. CDR3 length equals 15 residues. Germline V gene data show CDR1 as ENHRY and CDR2 as SYGVKD. Trimming took 4 bases from V and 4 from J; bases not matched to a gene: 8.

This rearrangement joins TRBV27 to TRBJ2-3; no firm D call. This CDR3 is 15 amino acids long. Between the trimmed V and J ends, which lost 5 bases and 10 bases, there was a span of 22 bases. The germline V gene has CDR1 MNHEY and CDR2 SMNVEV (reference sequence). The CDR3 loop is CASSPLTPPIDAQYF. CDR3 DNA sequence: TGTGCCAGCAGTCCCCTGACACCTCCGATCGATGCGCAGTATTTT.

The chain couples TRBV29-1 to TRBJ2-7, with D maybe TRBD2 (6 bases). The CDR3 totals 15 residues. Between the trimmed V and J ends, which lost 6 bases and 2 bases, there was a span of 20 bases. Germline V gives CDR1 SQVTM, CDR2 ANQGSEA. DNA of the CDR3: TGCAGCGTCGGACCGACCGGGACTGAAGCCTACGAGCAGTACTTC. This translates into CSVGPTGTEAYEQYF.